This entry lists 20 T cell receptor beta chains sequenced from one sample in a study of cytomegalovirus exposure and HLA in healthy donors. The PCR made use of 60 Vbeta and 13 Jbeta primers. Method: immunoSEQ multiplex PCR; TCRdb's copy keeps in-frame clones and lacks some. The table lists more than 150,000 clones, around 80% of them singletons, with 1.5% in the top ten. Material: PBMCs. These receptors originate from a woman younger than 30 in good health and CMV-seronegative.

The gene calls are TRBV7-6 and TRBJ2-2; perhaps TRBD1 as D (5 bases). The germline V gene encodes CDR1 SGHVS and CDR2 FNYEAQ. The ends were cut back, 4 bases at V and 6 bases at J, with 9 bases in the middle. CDR3 length: 13 residues. The CDR3 protein is CASSSGLAGELFF. DNA of the CDR3: TGTGCCAGCAGCTCAGGGTTAGCCGGGGAGCTGTTTTTT.

The rearrangement joins TRBV29-1 to TRBJ1-5, with D tentatively TRBD1 (5 bases). This CDR3 is built from 14 residues. V gave up 7 bases and J gave up 0 bases, with 13 bases separating them. From germline, CDR1 is SQVTM and CDR2 ANQGSEA. CDR3 bases: TGCAGCGCAATTCCAGGGCCTAGCAATCAGCCCCAGCATTTT. This gives the protein CSAIPGPSNQPQHF.

The chain employs TRBV6-1 and TRBJ2-3; tentatively, D is TRBD1 (6 bases). The germline V and J ends were trimmed by 7 bases and 2 bases, with 10 bases remaining between them. Germline CDR1 is MNHNS and CDR2 is SASEGT. CDR3 length: 13 amino acids. CDR3 DNA sequence: TGTGCCAGCACACAGGGTTTCACAGATACGCAGTATTTT. Protein: CASTQGFTDTQYF.

This rearrangement joins TRBV9 to TRBJ1-2; perhaps TRBD1 as D (5 bases). CDR1 SGDLS and CDR2 YYNGEE come from the germline V gene. This CDR3 contains 13 residues. With 2 bases removed from V and 2 bases from J, the gap between germline ends came to 7 bases. The DNA of the CDR3 is TGTGCCAGCAGCGTTGACAGAAACTATGGCTACACCTTC. Translation gives CASSVDRNYGYTF.

V usage is TRBV5-1 and J usage is TRBJ2-7; 10 bases align to TRBD2. The CDR3 totals 15 residues. The V gene's germline CDR1 is SGHRS and CDR2 YFSETQ. Germline trimming cut 3 bases from V and 0 bases from J; bases unmatched to any gene: 3. CDR3 amino acids: CASSYSSGSSYEQYF. CDR3 nucleotides: TGCGCCAGCAGCTACTCTAGCGGGAGCTCCTACGAGCAGTACTTC.

This clone occurred once. The chain joins TRBV30 to TRBJ2-5, with D possibly being TRBD1 (6 bases). From germline, CDR1 is GTSNPN and CDR2 SVGIG (reference sequence). V lost 3 bases to trimming and J lost 5 bases, with 10 bases between them. The CDR3 covers 12 residues. The CDR3 DNA reads TGTGCCTGGAGATCAGGGGAGGAGACCCAGTACTTC. It encodes CAWRSGEETQYF.

The CDR3 sequence: CAWSDDLTRETQYF. The CDR3 bases are TGTGCCTGGAGTGACGACCTGACGAGGGAGACCCAGTACTTC. This chain connects TRBV30 to TRBJ2-5; unclear D gene. Germline V gene lookup returns CDR1 GTSNPN and CDR2 SVGIG (reference sequence). Trimming pared 1 base from V and 5 bases from J, leaving 14 bases between. The CDR3 loop spans 14 amino acids.

The rearrangement links TRBV30 to TRBJ1-5, with 8 bases matching TRBD1. J gave up 4 bases and V 5 bases, and 7 bases lay outside the gene matches. Germline V gene lookup returns CDR1 GTSNPN and CDR2 SVGIG (reference sequence). The CDR3 contains 14 residues. CDR3: CAWQQGGWNQPQHF. The CDR3 coding sequence is TGTGCCTGGCAACAGGGGGGTTGGAATCAGCCCCAGCATTTT.

The rearrangement links TRBV11-2 to TRBJ1-4; TRBD1 might be the D (6 bases). Germline V gene sequence: CDR1 SGHAT, CDR2 FQNNGV. The CDR3 runs to 16 residues. Trimming took 5 bases from V and 5 from J, leaving 18 bases between them. CDR3 DNA sequence: TGTGCCAGCAGCCGGGGACAAACCGGAGGAAATGAAAAACTGTTTTTT. It encodes CASSRGQTGGNEKLFF. The full variable domain, rest sourced from reference TRBV11-2 and TRBJ1-4, is EAGVAQSPRYKIIEKRQSVAFWCNPISGHATLYWYQQILGQGPKLLIQFQNNGVVDDSQLPKDRFSAERLKGVDSTLKIQPAKLEDSAVYLCASSRGQTGGNEKLFFGSGTQLSVL.

The rearrangement joins TRBV9 to TRBJ2-5; 7 bases agree with TRBD2. This CDR3 has 16 amino acids. Trimming at V came to 0 bases and at J to 1 base, leaving 6 bases not matched to a gene. Germline values: CDR1 SGDLS, CDR2 YYNGEE. The CDR3 region is CASSVGTSGGQETQYF. CDR3 bases: TGTGCCAGCAGCGTAGGCACTTCGGGGGGCCAAGAGACCCAGTACTTC.

This chain links TRBV19 with TRBJ1-2; perhaps TRBD1 as D (6 bases). With 4 bases removed from V and 1 base from J, the gap between germline ends came to 13 bases. The CDR3 has 15 residues. Per the germline V gene, CDR1 is LNHDA and CDR2 is SQIVND (reference sequence). The CDR3 loop is CASSNHYRDNYGYTF. The DNA of the CDR3 is TGTGCCAGTAGTAACCACTACAGGGATAACTATGGCTACACCTTC.

The chain combines TRBV5-1 with TRBJ2-5; D remains ambiguous. The V end was cut by 2 bases, the J end by 2 bases, with 13 bases between. This CDR3 contains 15 residues. Germline V CDR1 and CDR2: SGHRS, YFSETQ. The CDR3 DNA reads as TGCGCCAGCAGCTTAACGCCACAGATACAAGAGACCCAGTACTTC. It is translated as CASSLTPQIQETQYF.

The chain joins TRBV7-2 to TRBJ1-2, with 7 bases fitting TRBD1. V lost 1 base to trimming and J lost 0 bases; unmatched junction nucleotides: 2. The CDR3 sequence is 15 residues long. The V gene's germline CDR1 is SGHTA and CDR2 FQGNSA. CDR3 amino acids: CASSLEGTANYGYTF. The DNA for the CDR3 is TGTGCCAGCAGCTTAGAGGGGACAGCTAACTATGGCTACACCTTC.

This chain uses TRBV30 with TRBJ1-3; the D is unclear. Germline V gene lookup returns CDR1 GTSNPN and CDR2 SVGIG (reference sequence). The CDR3 has 12 residues. V was pared by 2 bases and J by 9 bases, with 11 bases between. The CDR3 DNA reads as TGTGCCTGGAGTCCCCAGATGGTCACCATATATTTT. This translates into CAWSPQMVTIYF.

The rearrangement uses TRBV6-6 and TRBJ2-3; D is perhaps TRBD1 (6 bases). V was clipped by 8 bases and J by 3 bases, with 18 bases between them. Germline loops: CDR1 MNHNY, CDR2 SVGAGI (reference sequence). The CDR3 contains 15 residues. CDR3 residues: CASGGKGLVTDTQYF. The CDR3 DNA is TGTGCCAGCGGGGGCAAAGGCCTAGTTACAGATACGCAGTATTTT.

V usage is TRBV10-3 and J usage is TRBJ2-7; 7 bases fit TRBD1. V lost 6 bases and J lost 5; bases outside the gene matches: 13. The CDR3 is 15 residues long. Germline lookup yields CDR1 ENHRY and CDR2 SYGVKD. In DNA form, the CDR3 reads TGTGCCATCAGCGACGAAACAGGGGTTTGGAACGAGCAGTACTTC. Translated, it gives CAISDETGVWNEQYF.

CDR3 coding DNA: TGTGCCAGCAGTCCTCCAACAGTAACTGAAGCTTTCTTT. Protein: CASSPPTVTEAFF. V gene TRBV28 combines with J gene TRBJ1-1, with D hard to call. This CDR3 region has 13 residues. In germline, CDR1 is MDHEN, CDR2 SYDVKM. V was pared by 5 bases and J by 5 bases, with 12 bases between. Using reference TRBV28 and TRBJ1-1 for the parts outside the CDR3, the full variable domain is DVKVTQSSRYLVKRTGEKVFLECVQDMDHENMFWYRQDPGLGLRLIYFSYDVKMKEKGDIPEGYSVSREKKERFSLILESASTNQTSMYLCASSPPTVTEAFFGQGTRLTVV.

The rearrangement joins TRBV18 to TRBJ1-3, with D possibly TRBD1 on 5 matching bases. Trimming took 2 bases from V and 2 from J, leaving 10 bases between them. Germline CDR1 KGHSH, CDR2 LQKENI. The CDR3 consists of 15 residues. The CDR3 DNA sequence: TGTGCCAGCTCACCAGGGGCCTCTCCTGGAAACACCATATATTTT. Amino acids: CASSPGASPGNTIYF.

The V gene is TRBV6-1, the J gene TRBJ1-2, with 7 nucleotides matching TRBD1. Trimming removed 2 bases from V and 4 bases from J; junction bases left unmatched: 4. From germline, CDR1 is MNHNS and CDR2 SASEGT. The CDR3 loop spans 14 amino acids. The CDR3 DNA reads TGTGCCAGCAGTGAACAGGGGGATTTCTATGGCTACACCTTC. This codes for CASSEQGDFYGYTF.

V gene TRBV7-9 combines with J gene TRBJ1-2; D may be TRBD1 (5 bases). The CDR3 runs 17 residues. Between the trimmed V and J ends, which lost 5 bases and 0 bases, there was a span of 19 bases. Germline CDR1 SEHNR, CDR2 FQNEAQ (reference sequence). CDR3 DNA: TGTGCCAGCAGCGAGGACACGACTTTAGTAGCTAACTATGGCTACACCTTC. Translated, it gives CASSEDTTLVANYGYTF.